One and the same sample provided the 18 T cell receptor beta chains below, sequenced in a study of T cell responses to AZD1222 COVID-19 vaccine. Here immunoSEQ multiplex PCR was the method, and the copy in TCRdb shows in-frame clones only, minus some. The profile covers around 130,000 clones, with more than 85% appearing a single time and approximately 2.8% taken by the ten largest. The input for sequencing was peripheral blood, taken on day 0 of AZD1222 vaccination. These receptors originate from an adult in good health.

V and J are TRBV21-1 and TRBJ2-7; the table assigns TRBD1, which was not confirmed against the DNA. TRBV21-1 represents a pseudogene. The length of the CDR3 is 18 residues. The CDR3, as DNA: TGTGCCAGCAGCACCCCGGGACAGGGGACATACGCTCCCTACGAGCAGTACTTC. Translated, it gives CASSTPGQGTYAPYEQYF.

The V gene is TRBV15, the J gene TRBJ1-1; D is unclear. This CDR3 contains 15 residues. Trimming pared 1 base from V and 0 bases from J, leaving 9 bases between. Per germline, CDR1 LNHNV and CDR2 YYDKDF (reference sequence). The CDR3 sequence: CATSRASTMNTEAFF. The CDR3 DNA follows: TGTGCCACCAGCAGAGCCTCGACAATGAACACTGAAGCTTTCTTT.

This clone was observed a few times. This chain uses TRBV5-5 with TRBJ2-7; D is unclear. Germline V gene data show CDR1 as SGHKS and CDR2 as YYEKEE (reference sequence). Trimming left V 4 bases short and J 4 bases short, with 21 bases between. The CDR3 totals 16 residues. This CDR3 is CASSRTGAGGSYEQYF. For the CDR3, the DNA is TGTGCCAGCAGCCGGACCGGAGCTGGTGGATCATACGAGCAGTACTTC.

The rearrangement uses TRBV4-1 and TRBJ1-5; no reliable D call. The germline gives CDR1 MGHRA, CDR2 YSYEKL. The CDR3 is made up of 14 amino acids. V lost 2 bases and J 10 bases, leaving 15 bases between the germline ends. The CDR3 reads CASSQLIGVSPQHF. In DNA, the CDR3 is TGCGCCAGCAGCCAACTTATCGGTGTTTCACCCCAGCATTTT.

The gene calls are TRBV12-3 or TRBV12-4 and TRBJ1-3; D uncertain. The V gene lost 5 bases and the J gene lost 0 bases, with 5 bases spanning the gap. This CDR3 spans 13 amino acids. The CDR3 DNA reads TGTGCCAGCAGTCGATACTCTGGAAACACCATATATTTT. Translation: CASSRYSGNTIYF.

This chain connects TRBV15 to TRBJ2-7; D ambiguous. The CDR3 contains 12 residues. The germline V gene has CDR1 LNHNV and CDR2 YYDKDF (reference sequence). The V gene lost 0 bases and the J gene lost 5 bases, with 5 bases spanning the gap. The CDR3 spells CATSRDRNEQYF. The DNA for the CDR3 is TGTGCCACCAGCAGAGATCGGAACGAGCAGTACTTC. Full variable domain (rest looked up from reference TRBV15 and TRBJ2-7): DAMVIQNPRYQVTQFGKPVTLSCSQTLNHNVMYWYQQKSSQAPKLLFHYYDKDFNNEADTPDNFQSRRPNTSFCFLDIRSPGLGDTAMYLCATSRDRNEQYFGPGTRLTVT.

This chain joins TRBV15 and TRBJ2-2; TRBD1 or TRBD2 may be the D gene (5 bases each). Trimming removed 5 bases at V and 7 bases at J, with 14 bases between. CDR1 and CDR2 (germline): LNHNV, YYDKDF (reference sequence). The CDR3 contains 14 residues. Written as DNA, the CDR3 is TGTGCCACCAGCCGATGGCAGGGAGTCGGGGAGCTGTTTTTT. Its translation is CATSRWQGVGELFF. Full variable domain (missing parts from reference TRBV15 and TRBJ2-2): DAMVIQNPRYQVTQFGKPVTLSCSQTLNHNVMYWYQQKSSQAPKLLFHYYDKDFNNEADTPDNFQSRRPNTSFCFLDIRSPGLGDTAMYLCATSRWQGVGELFFGEGSRLTVL.

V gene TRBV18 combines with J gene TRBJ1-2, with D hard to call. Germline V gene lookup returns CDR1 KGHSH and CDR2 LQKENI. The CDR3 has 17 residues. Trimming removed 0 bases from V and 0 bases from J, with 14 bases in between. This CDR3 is CASSPPLRLTANYGYTF. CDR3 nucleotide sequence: TGTGCCAGCTCACCACCGCTTCGGTTAACAGCTAACTATGGCTACACCTTC.

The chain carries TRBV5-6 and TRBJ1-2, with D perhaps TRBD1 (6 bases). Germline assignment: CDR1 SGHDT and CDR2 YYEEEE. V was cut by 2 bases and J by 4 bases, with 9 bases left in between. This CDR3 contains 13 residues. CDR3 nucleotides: TGTGCCAGCAGCTTAGGGACAAGCTATGGCTACACCTTC. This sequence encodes CASSLGTSYGYTF.

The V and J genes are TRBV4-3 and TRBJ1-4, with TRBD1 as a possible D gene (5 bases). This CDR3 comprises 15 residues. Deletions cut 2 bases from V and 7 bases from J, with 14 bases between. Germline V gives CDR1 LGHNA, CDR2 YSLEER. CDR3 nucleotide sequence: TGCGCCAGCAGCCAAACCCCGGGACGAGGTGAAAAACTGTTTTTT. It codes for CASSQTPGRGEKLFF.

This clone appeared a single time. For the CDR3, the DNA is TGTGCAAGTCGCTCAAGACGGGGCTATGGCTACACCTTC. It is translated as CASRSRRGYGYTF. The rearrangement links TRBV12-2 to TRBJ1-2. TRBV12-2 constitutes a pseudogene. The CDR3 loop spans 13 amino acids.

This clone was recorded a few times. This CDR3 is CASSEAGLATNEKLFF. CDR3 coding DNA: TGTGCCAGCAGTGAAGCAGGCCTTGCAACTAATGAAAAACTGTTTTTT. The chain carries TRBV6-1 and TRBJ1-4; no definite D call. The V end lost 0 bases, the J end lost 0 bases, and 8 bases lay between the germline ends. The CDR3 covers 16 residues. CDR1 MNHNS and CDR2 SASEGT come from the germline V gene.

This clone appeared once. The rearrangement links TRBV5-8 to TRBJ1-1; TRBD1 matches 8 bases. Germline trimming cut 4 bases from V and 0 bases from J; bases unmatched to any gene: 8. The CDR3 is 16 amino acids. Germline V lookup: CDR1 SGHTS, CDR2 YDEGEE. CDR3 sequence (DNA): TGTGCCAGCAGCCCCCGGACAGGGCCGATGAACACTGAAGCTTTCTTT. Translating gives CASSPRTGPMNTEAFF.

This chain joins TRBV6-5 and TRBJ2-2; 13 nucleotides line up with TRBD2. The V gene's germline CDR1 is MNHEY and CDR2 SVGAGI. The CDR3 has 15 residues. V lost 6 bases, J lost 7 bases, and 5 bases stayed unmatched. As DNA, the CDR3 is TGTGCCAGCAGACTAGCGGGAGGGCCTCGCGGGGAGCTGTTTTTT. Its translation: CASRLAGGPRGELFF.

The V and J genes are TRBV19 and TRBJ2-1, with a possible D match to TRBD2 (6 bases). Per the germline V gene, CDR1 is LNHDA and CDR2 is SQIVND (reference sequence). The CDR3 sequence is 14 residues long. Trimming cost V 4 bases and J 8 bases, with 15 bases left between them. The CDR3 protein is CASSKAGTFDEQFF. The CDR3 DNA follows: TGTGCCAGTAGTAAGGCCGGGACTTTCGATGAGCAGTTCTTC.

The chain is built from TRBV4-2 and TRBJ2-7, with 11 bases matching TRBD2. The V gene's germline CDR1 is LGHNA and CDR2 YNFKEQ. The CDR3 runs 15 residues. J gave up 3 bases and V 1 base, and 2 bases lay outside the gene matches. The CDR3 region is CASSQATSGIYEQYF. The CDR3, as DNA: TGTGCCAGCAGCCAAGCGACTAGCGGGATCTACGAGCAGTACTTC.

The CDR3 DNA follows: TGTGCCAGCAATAGCGGGGGTGAGCAGTTCTTC. Its protein product is CASNSGGEQFF. The chain combines TRBV6-5 with TRBJ2-1, with 9 bases fitting TRBD2. The CDR3 covers 11 residues. In germline, CDR1 is MNHEY, CDR2 SVGAGI. The ends lost 7 bases at V and 9 bases at J; junction bases unmatched: 1.

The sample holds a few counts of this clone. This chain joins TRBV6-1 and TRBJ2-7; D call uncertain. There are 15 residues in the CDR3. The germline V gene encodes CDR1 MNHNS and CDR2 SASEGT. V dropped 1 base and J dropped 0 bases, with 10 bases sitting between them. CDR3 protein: CASSEDGSSSYEQYF. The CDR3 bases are TGTGCCAGCAGTGAAGATGGGTCAAGCTCCTACGAGCAGTACTTC.